This T cell receptor beta chain was obtained from a study of blood T cell repertoires in COVID-19. Study-wide background: Samples taken during acute and convalescent COVID-19 were collected in the United States, Italy and Spain. T cells, B-cell-depleted T cells, or PBMCs provided the cDNA or gDNA that served as material.

The table lists this clone with a few counts. Per the original data handling: Amplification from reference gene primers served as the basis for estimated nucleated cell counts. The method was immunoSEQ multiplex PCR; TCRdb's version includes in-frame clones alone and lacks a portion of them. V, J and clone size were drawn from that table, and D and trimming were deduced from the DNA. The repertoire holds under 250,000 clones, approximately 86% seen once, with around 5.5% in the top ten. The CDR3 is 14 residues long. Per germline, CDR1 SGHAT and CDR2 FQNNGV. Trimming stripped 3 bases from V and 5 bases from J, with 13 bases between.

The material sequenced was peripheral blood. The receptor's source is a human donor in a cohort sampled during active COVID-19. J is TRBJ1-1 and V is TRBV11-2; D gene uncertain. CDR3 residues: CASSLMPGGTEAFF. The DNA of the CDR3 is TGTGCCAGCAGCTTGATGCCGGGAGGGACTGAAGCTTTCTTT.